The source of this T cell receptor beta chain is a study of blood T cell repertoires in COVID-19 (dated by TCRdb to the early 2020s). Background on the whole study: Samples from collaborators originated in the United States, Italy and Spain and spanned both the acute and convalescent phases of COVID-19. The material from the prospective study consisted of cDNA or gDNA derived from T cells, B-cell-depleted T cells, or PBMCs. Deeply sampled blood TCRbeta repertoires from subjects exposed to, actively infected with, or recovered from COVID-19 were included in the dataset. The repertoires were released in a freely available public database meant as a resource for research on the immune response to SARS-CoV-2. Samples were obtained from the ongoing ImmuneRACE study (first 160 participants) and from 950 to 1,500 subjects provided by 6 global collaborators. Sample metadata almost always included a de-identified subject ID, COVID-19 status, age in years and sex. Where HLA class I and class II types were available, the types were taken from metadata supplied by the sample provider, not from assay-based typing. General conclusions and limits of the study: How much clinical and demographic metadata was included differed by source and by participant, and the metadata was provided uncurated.

TCRbeta CDR3 regions were amplified from genomic DNA by means of the immunoSEQ Assay, a bias-controlled multiplex PCR. Per the original workflow: The number of nucleated cells in each sample was estimated by amplification of reference gene primers within the assay. To quantify the absolute abundance of each unique TCRbeta CDR3 rearrangement, sequence reads were collapsed and filtered. Productive Simpson clonality was computed per sample as the square root of Simpson's diversity index over productive rearrangements. TCRdb carries this immuneACCESS record with in-frame sequences only. Its versions omit some clonotypes, under half of them owing to an unresolved V gene in the studies checked, with the rest unexplained. That table gives V, J and clone size, and the DNA gave D and trimming. This sample lists some 150,000 clones; 60% to 85% were detected once. The ten largest clones add up to 8.6% of the sample.

The germline V gene specifies SGHAT as CDR1 and FQNNGV as CDR2. The CDR3 runs 18 residues from the cysteine to the phenylalanine. Only the CDR3 region is kept as DNA, spanning 54 bases read in frame from base 1. V drops 4 bases and J drops 3 bases, leaving 23 bases in between. The collaborating institutions used their own protocols to collect whole blood in K2EDTA tubes. For TCRbeta analysis, collaborators shipped samples in one of three forms: frozen whole blood, isolated PBMCs, or DNA extracted from either of those sample types. This clone was counted a single time. Its antigen is not yet known. One base away there is no much larger clone; base qualities are not given.

The sequence derives from a man aged 50 to 59 with active or convalescent COVID-19. The chain is encoded by TRBV11-2 joined to TRBJ2-3; the D gene is perhaps TRBD1, on 6 matching bases. Sequencing input: peripheral blood. The CDR3 protein sequence reads: CASSSPMGAARQTDTQYF. The DNA sequence follows: TGTGCCAGCAGCTCCCCGATGGGGGCGGCGCGCCAGACAGATACGCAGTATTTT.